This T cell receptor (beta chain) derives from a study of a mutant IDH1 vaccine in newly diagnosed glioma. Across the study: Onset of vaccination occurred 4-6 weeks following radiotherapy alone, or with temozolomide cycles. Males made up about 62% and females roughly 38% of treated patients, whose mean age was approximately 44 years.

As to time point: week 5, during vaccination. In every dose of vaccine, 300 ug of mutant IDH1 20-mer peptide was given alongside topical imiquimod. In every donor, the tumor was a new WHO grade 3 or 4 IDH1-mutant, ATRX-lost astrocytoma. V was pared by 4 bases and J by 8 bases, with 21 bases between. Germline assignment: CDR1 SGHDT and CDR2 YYEEEE. CDR3 size: 15 residues. Concerning this clone: Its antigen is currently unknown.

Measured with immunoSEQ multiplex PCR; TCRdb has only the in-frame clones, and not every one. Among 40,000 to 55,000 clones listed, roughly 73% were seen once. The sequencing used PBMCs, collected from a glioma patient whose treatment included an IDH1 peptide vaccine. The TCR was taken from a man aged 45 to 65 with glioma. This chain connects TRBV5-6 to TRBJ1-2; D possibly corresponds to TRBD1 (6 bases). DNA for the CDR3: TGTGCCAGCAGCCCCCGGGACACCTCGTCGGTGGGCTACACCTTC. This codes for CASSPRDTSSVGYTF.